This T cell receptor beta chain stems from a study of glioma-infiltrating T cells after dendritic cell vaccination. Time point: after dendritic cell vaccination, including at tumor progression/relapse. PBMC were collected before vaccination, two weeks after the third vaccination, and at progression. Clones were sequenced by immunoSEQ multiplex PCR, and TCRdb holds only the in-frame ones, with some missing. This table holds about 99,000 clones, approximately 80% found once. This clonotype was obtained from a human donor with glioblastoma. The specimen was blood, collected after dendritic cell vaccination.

CDR3 nucleotide sequence: TGTGCCTGGAGTTTCGGGGGGGCCCACCAAGAGACCCAGTACTTC. This encodes CAWSFGGAHQETQYF. J is TRBJ2-5 and V is TRBV30; 8 positions match TRBD2. The CDR3 extends over 15 amino acids. Germline V gene data show CDR1 as GTSNPN and CDR2 as SVGIG (reference sequence). After removal of 2 bases from V and 0 bases from J, the junction contained 5 bases not matched to a gene.